There are many counts of the clone carrying this TCR beta chain. The sample is drawn from a study of early T cells in non-severe SARS-CoV-2 infection. V shed 3 bases and J shed 3 bases, with 8 bases lying between them. Germline CDR1 reads SGHTA; CDR2 reads FQGNSA. The CDR3 consists of 14 residues. TCRdb re-called the 5' RACE reads through MiXCR, storing one row per CDR3 protein. The sample lists 100,000 or so distinct CDR3 sequences; roughly 15% were seen once. This specimen consisted of whole blood, obtained at baseline. This receptor was taken from an adult who was a healthcare worker with PCR-confirmed SARS-CoV-2 infection or an uninfected control (not recorded which). The chain employs TRBV7-2 and TRBJ2-2; TRBD2 might be the D (6 bases). CDR3 nucleotide sequence: TGTGCCAGCAGCTTGGGGACTTACACCGGGGAGCTGTTTTTT. Translation gives CASSLGTYTGELFF.